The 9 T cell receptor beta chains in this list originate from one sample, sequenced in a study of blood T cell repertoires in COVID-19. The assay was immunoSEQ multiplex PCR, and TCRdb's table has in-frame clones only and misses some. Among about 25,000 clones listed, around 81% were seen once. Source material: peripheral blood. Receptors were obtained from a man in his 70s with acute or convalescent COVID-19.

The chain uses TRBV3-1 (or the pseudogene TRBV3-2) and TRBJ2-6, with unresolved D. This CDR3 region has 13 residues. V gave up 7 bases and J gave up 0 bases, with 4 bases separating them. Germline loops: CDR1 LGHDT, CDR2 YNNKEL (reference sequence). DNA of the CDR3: TGTGCCAGCACCCTCTCTGGGGCCAACGTCCTGACTTTC. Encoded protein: CASTLSGANVLTF.

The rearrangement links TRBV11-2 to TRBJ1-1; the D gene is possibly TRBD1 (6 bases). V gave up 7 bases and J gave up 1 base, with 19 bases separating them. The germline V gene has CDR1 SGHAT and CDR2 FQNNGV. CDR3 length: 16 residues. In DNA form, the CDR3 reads TGTGCCAGCACCTCTCAGGGGCCCCGCCAGAACACTGAAGCTTTCTTT. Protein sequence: CASTSQGPRQNTEAFF.

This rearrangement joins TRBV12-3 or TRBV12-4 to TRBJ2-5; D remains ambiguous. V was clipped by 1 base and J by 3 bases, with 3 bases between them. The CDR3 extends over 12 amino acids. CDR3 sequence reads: CASSLGEETQYF. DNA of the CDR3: TGTGCCAGCAGTTTAGGAGAAGAGACCCAGTACTTC.

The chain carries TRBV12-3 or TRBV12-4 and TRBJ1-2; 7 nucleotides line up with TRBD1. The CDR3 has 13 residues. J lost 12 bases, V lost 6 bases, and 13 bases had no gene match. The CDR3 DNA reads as TGTGCCAGCAGCGGAGGGACAGCCTCTTCGAACACCTTC. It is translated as CASSGGTASSNTF.

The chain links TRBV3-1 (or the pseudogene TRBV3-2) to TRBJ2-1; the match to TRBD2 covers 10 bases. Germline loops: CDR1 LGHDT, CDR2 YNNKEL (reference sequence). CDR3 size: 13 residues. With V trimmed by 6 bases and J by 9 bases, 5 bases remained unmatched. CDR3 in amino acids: CASRTSGLSEQFF. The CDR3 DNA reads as TGTGCCAGCAGGACTAGCGGGCTCAGTGAGCAGTTCTTC.

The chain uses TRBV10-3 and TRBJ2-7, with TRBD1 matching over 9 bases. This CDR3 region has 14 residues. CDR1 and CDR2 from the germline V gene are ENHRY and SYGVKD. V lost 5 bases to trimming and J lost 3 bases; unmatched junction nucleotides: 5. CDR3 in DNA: TGTGCCATCAGTCCGGGACAGGGAATCTACGAGCAGTACTTC. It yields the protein CAISPGQGIYEQYF.

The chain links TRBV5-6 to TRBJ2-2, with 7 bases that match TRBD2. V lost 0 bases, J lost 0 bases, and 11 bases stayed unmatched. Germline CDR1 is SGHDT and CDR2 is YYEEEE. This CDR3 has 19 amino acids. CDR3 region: CASSLEVRGGYANTGELFF. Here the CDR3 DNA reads TGTGCCAGCAGCTTGGAAGTCCGCGGGGGTTATGCGAACACCGGGGAGCTGTTTTTT.

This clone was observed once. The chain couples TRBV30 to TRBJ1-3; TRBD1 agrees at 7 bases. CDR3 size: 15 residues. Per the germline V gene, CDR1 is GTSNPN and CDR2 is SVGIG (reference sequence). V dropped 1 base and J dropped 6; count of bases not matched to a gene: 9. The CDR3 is CAWSGSLTGLNTIYF. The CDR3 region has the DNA TGTGCCTGGAGTGGTAGTCTGACAGGGCTAAACACCATATATTTT.

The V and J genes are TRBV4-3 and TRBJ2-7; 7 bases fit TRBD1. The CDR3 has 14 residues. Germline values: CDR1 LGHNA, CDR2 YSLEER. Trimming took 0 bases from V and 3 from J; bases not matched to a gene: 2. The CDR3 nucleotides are TGCGCCAGCAGCCAAGAGAGGGACAGCTACGAGCAGTACTTC. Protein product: CASSQERDSYEQYF.